This TCR beta chain was obtained from a study of CXCR3-negative and CXCR3-positive naive CD8 T cells (dated by TCRdb to the late 2010s). Regarding the research as a whole: In total, about 135 million TRB reads were obtained, or roughly 1.5 +/- 0.3 million reads per library. The diversity and physicochemical repertoire analyses included some 11 donors pooled from two independent experiments. TRBV-TRBJ cluster analysis included naive subsets from roughly 5 donors and memory cells from 3 donors. Study-wide conclusions, independent of this receptor: Because surface CD5, which is linked to self-reactivity in mice, was comparable between the naive subsets, TCR interaction strength was also inferred from the physicochemical properties of TRB CDR3s. Freshly isolated PBMCs were used for most assays because CXCR3 expression partially decreased after cryopreservation. Naive CXCR3-negative and CXCR3-positive cells from the same donor showed similar TRBV-TRBJ usage, whereas memory cells showed distinct patterns. Compared with CXCR3-negative naive cells, CXCR3-positive naive cells had TRB CDR3s with higher hydrophobicity (lower Kidera factor 4), lower energy, and higher strength and volume indices. Repertoire diversity was comparably high in both naive subsets but much lower in memory CD8+ T cells.

For every CD8+ T cell subset, about 300,000 cells were flow-sorted straight into RLT lysis buffer, and each subset was sorted in triplicate. To keep memory contaminants out, a stringent definition of naive CD8+ T cells was applied: CD45RO-CCR7+CD27+CD95-. Peripheral blood mononuclear cells were isolated from buffy coats by standard density gradient centrifugation. Naive CXCR3-negative and CXCR3-positive CD8+ T cells were flow-sorted using a FACSAria III. An RNeasy Mini Kit was used to extract total RNA from the sorted cells. Instrument used: NextSeq 550. The Human TCR Profiling Kit (MiLaboratory) was used to make UMI-labeled 5' RACE TRB cDNA libraries. The full amount of extracted RNA was used for cDNA synthesis, and the full amount of resulting cDNA was used for PCR amplification. Libraries were prepared in parallel with an identical number of PCR cycles. The paper's processing steps were these. With a requirement of at least two reads per UMI, MIGEC and MiXCR extracted about 56,000 +/- 9,600 unique UMI-labeled TRB cDNA molecules per library. An average of around 40,000 +/- 10,000 functional in-frame TRB CDR3 nucleotide clonotypes without stop codons was found per library. After each sample was downsampled to 5000 UMI-labeled TRB molecules, VDJtools was used to calculate diversity metrics such as normalized Shannon-Wiener and Chao1. For the central five CDR3 residues, VDJtools calculated physicochemical properties weighted by clonotype size, namely interaction energy, strength, volume and Kidera factor 4. TCRdb reprocessed the reads; each CDR3 protein sequence makes one entry, and DNA is unavailable. TCRdb, not the original authors, processed these V and J calls. The sample's clone listing holds approximately 140,000 distinct CDR3 sequences. Roughly 0.28% of the sample comes from the top ten.

The CDR3 has 15 amino acids, counting the end cysteine and phenylalanine. No DNA has been recorded. A word on this clonotype: What antigen it recognizes has not been identified.

The TCR comes from a human donor in good health. Some clones in this sample may be carry-over from other donors' samples. The sequence links TRBV12-3 or TRBV12-4 to TRBJ2-2; TCRdb reports TRBD2, a call that lacks DNA to check it against. The sample taken for sequencing was naive CXCR3+ CD8+ T cells from blood. Taken with the paper, the label for cell subset or site translates to: CD45RO-CCR7+CD27+CD95- naive CD8+ T cells expressing CXCR3 (TNR3+). CDR3 sequence: CASSGTSGITGELFF.